These 7 T cell receptor beta chains were sequenced from one sample in a study of T-cell memory formation after mild COVID-19. MiXCR, run by TCRdb on the 5' RACE reads, gives a single entry per CDR3 protein. The sample holds fewer than 700,000 distinct CDR3 sequences, more than 15% seen once. The specimen sequenced was PBMCs or a T cell subset sorted from them (not recorded which). The receptors here all came from an adult woman who had mild COVID-19 (a few samples of this study predate the infection). Cell type and time point are not known.

This clonotype occurred a few times. The V call is TRBV20-1, the J call TRBJ1-5, with D maybe TRBD1 (5 bases). Trimming removed 0 bases at V and 1 base at J, with 13 bases between. Germline CDR1 and CDR2: DFQATT and SNEGSKA (reference sequence). The CDR3 covers 16 residues. In DNA, the CDR3 is TGCAGTGCTAGAGATGAAACAGGCCTAAGCAATCAGCCCCAGCATTTT. As protein: CSARDETGLSNQPQHF.

This clonotype has just a few counts. The chain couples TRBV29-1 to TRBJ2-5; 7 nucleotides match TRBD2. There are 16 residues in the CDR3. J gave up 1 base and V 7 bases, and 15 bases lay outside the gene matches. Germline V gives CDR1 SQVTM, CDR2 ANQGSEA. CDR3 nucleotides: TGCAGCGGGGGGAGGGAGATTACTAGTCCCCAAGAGACCCAGTACTTC. Its protein product is CSGGREITSPQETQYF.

In this sample, this clonotype turned up a few times. The CDR3 nucleotides read TGTGCCAGCAGCTACAGGGGGGTCGACACCGGGGAGCTGTTTTTT. Encoded protein: CASSYRGVDTGELFF. V usage is TRBV5-6 and J usage is TRBJ2-2; 8 positions agree with TRBD1. The CDR3 runs 15 residues. J lost 3 bases, V lost 3 bases, and 4 bases had no gene match. Germline CDR1 and CDR2: SGHDT and YYEEEE.

This clonotype was seen only a few times. This rearrangement joins TRBV5-6 to TRBJ2-5; 16 positions match TRBD2. The germline V gene encodes CDR1 SGHDT and CDR2 YYEEEE. V shed 4 bases, J shed 7 bases, and the junction held 7 bases outside the gene matches. This CDR3 contains 16 residues. Here the CDR3 reads CASSPLGLAGGVTQYF. The CDR3 DNA is TGTGCCAGCAGCCCGCTGGGACTAGCGGGAGGGGTGACCCAGTACTTC.

This clonotype showed up just once. The CDR3 loop is CASSRHPSGADRGHSGSSYNEQFF. CDR3 bases: TGCGCCAGCAGCCGCCATCCAAGTGGGGCTGACAGGGGGCACAGCGGGAGCTCCTACAATGAGCAGTTCTTC. V is TRBV4-1 and J is TRBJ2-1; 10 positions match TRBD1. The CDR3 covers 24 residues. Germline trimming cut 4 bases from V and 0 bases from J; bases unmatched to any gene: 27. Per germline, CDR1 MGHRA and CDR2 YSYEKL.

V gene TRBV19 combines with J gene TRBJ2-2; D perhaps matches TRBD2 (5 bases). Germline loops: CDR1 LNHDA, CDR2 SQIVND (reference sequence). The CDR3 runs 15 residues. V was cut by 8 bases and J by 4 bases, with 17 bases left in between. The chain's CDR3 is CASVRGSGGTGELFF. The CDR3 DNA reads as TGTGCCAGTGTACGAGGGTCCGGTGGCACCGGGGAGCTGTTTTTT.

The V and J genes are TRBV5-1 and TRBJ2-1; D ambiguous. The J call may be incorrect, as the DNA end agrees better with TRBJ2-7. The CDR3 length is 13 residues. Germline V lookup: CDR1 SGHRS, CDR2 YFSETQ. The CDR3 coding sequence is TGCGCCAGCTATCACGAGAGAGCCTACGAGCAGTACTTC. Its protein is CASYHERAYEQYF.